The text below deals with one T cell receptor (beta chain). These data belong to a study of somatic mutations in cytotoxic T cells in rheumatoid arthritis. With 7 bases removed from V and 3 bases from J, the gap between germline ends came to 13 bases. Germline-derived CDR1 and CDR2 are SNHLY and FYNNEI. The CDR3 contains 13 residues. TCRdb's copy holds only in-frame clones and misses some; the assay was immunoSEQ multiplex PCR. The repertoire has 5,500 to 8,500 clones, around 72% of them found once; the top ten carry about 39%. This sequence was found in a woman in her sixties or seventies in good health. The sample comprised CD8+ T cells sorted from blood. The chain couples TRBV2 to TRBJ2-7; possibly TRBD2 for D (5 bases). This CDR3 is CASTRTQDYEQYF. For the CDR3, the DNA is TGTGCCAGCACACGGACTCAAGACTACGAGCAGTACTTC.